This T cell receptor beta chain appears in the sequencing data of a study of blood T cell repertoires in COVID-19. Looking at the study overall: COVID-19 samples, acute and convalescent, were from the United States, Italy and Spain. Sample material is recorded as cDNA or gDNA derived from T cells, B-cell-depleted T cells, or PBMCs.

Germline CDR1 reads SGHNT; CDR2 reads YENEEA. There are 15 residues in the CDR3. The trim removed 5 bases at V and 1 base at J, leaving 4 bases unmatched. In the study's own analysis: Estimates of nucleated cell counts were drawn from the amplification of reference gene primers. Clones were read by immunoSEQ multiplex PCR, and TCRdb kept only the in-frame ones, dropping some. V and J calls and clone size are those listed in that table; D and trimming were worked out from the DNA. This sample has 70,000 or so clones, with approximately 83% found just once. The receptor's source is a woman aged 60-75 years with acute or convalescent COVID-19. J is TRBJ2-2 and V is TRBV11-3, with 7 bases matching TRBD1. Sequenced material: peripheral blood. CDR3 region: CASSPTGLNTGELFF. The DNA of the CDR3 is TGTGCCAGCAGCCCGACAGGGCTGAACACCGGGGAGCTGTTTTTT.